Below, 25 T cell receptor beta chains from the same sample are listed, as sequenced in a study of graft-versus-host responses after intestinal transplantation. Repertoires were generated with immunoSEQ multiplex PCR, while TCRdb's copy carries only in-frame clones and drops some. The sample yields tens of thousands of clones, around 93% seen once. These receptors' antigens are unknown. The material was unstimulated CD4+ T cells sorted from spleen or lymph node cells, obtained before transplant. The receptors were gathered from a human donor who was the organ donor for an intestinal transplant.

This chain's CDR3 is CASSRDRVQETQYF. CDR3 DNA sequence: TGTGCCAGTAGTCGTGACAGGGTACAAGAGACCCAGTACTTC. The V and J genes are TRBV19 and TRBJ2-5, with 7 nucleotides matching TRBD1. Per the germline V gene, CDR1 is LNHDA and CDR2 is SQIVND (reference sequence). This CDR3 region has 14 residues. V shed 5 bases, J shed 2 bases, and the junction held 5 bases outside the gene matches.

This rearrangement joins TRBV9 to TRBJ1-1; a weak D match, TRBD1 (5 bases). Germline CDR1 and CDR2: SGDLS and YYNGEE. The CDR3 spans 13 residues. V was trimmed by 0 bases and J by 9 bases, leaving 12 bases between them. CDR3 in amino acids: CASSVDGGGKAFF. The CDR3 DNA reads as TGTGCCAGCAGCGTAGACGGGGGGGGGAAAGCTTTCTTT. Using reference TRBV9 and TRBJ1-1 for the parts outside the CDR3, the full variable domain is DSGVTQTPKHLITATGQRVTLRCSPRSGDLSVYWYQQSLDQGLQFLIQYYNGEERAKGNILERFSAQQFPDLHSELNLSSLELGDSALYFCASSVDGGGKAFFGQGTRLTVV.

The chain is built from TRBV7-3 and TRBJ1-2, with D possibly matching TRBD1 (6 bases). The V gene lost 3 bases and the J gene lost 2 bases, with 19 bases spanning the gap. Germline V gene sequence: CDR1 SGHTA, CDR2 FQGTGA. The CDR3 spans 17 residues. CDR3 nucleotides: TGTGCCAGCAGCTTGGGTGGGGGCCTATCCACAAACTATGGCTACACCTTC. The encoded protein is CASSLGGGLSTNYGYTF.

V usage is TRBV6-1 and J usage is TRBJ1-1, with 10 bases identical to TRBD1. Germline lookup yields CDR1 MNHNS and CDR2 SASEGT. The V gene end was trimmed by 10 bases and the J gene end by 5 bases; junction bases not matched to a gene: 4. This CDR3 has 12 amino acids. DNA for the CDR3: TGTGCCACGTGGACAGGGGGAACTGAAGCTTTCTTT. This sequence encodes CATWTGGTEAFF.

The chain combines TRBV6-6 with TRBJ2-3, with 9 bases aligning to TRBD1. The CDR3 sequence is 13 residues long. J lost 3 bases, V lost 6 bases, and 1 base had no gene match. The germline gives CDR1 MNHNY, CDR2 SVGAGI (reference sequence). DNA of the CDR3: TGTGCCAGCAGGACAGGGGGAACAGATACGCAGTATTTT. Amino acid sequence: CASRTGGTDTQYF.

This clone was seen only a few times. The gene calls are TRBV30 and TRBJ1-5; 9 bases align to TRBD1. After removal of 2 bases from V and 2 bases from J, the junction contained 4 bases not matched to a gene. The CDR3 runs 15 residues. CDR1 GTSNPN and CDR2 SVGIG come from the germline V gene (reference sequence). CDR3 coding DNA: TGTGCCTGGAGTTTGAGGACAGGGGGCAATCAGCCCCAGCATTTT. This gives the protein CAWSLRTGGNQPQHF. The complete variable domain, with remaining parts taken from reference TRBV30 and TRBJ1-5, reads SQTIHQWPATLVQPVGSPLSLECTVEGTSNPNLYWYRQAAGRGLQLLFYSVGIGQISSEVPQNLSASRPQDRQFILSSKKLLLSDSGFYLCAWSLRTGGNQPQHFGDGTRLSIL.

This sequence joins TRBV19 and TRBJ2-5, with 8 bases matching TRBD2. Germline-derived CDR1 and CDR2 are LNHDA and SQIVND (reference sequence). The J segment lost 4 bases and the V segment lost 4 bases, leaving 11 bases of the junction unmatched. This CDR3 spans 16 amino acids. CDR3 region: CASSKRTSRFRETQYF. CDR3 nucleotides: TGTGCCAGTAGTAAGAGGACTAGCCGATTCAGAGAGACCCAGTACTTC.

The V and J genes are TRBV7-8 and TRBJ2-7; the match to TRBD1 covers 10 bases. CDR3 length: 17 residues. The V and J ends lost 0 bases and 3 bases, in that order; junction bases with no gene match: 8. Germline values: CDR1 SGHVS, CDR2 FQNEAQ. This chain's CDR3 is CASSLAHGDRGFYEQYF. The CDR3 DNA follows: TGTGCCAGCAGCTTAGCGCATGGGGACAGGGGATTCTACGAGCAGTACTTC.

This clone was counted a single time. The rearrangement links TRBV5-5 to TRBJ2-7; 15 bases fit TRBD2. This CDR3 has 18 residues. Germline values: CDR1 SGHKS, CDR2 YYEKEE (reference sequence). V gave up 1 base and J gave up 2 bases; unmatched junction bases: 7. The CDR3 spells CASSLQGTSGGNPYEQYF. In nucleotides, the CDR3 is TGTGCCAGCAGCTTGCAGGGGACTAGCGGGGGGAATCCCTACGAGCAGTACTTC.

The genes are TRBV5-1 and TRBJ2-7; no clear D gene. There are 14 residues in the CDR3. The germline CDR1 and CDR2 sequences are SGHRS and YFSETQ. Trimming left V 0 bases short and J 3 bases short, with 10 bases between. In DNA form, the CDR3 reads TGCGCCAGCAGCTTGGACAGTAGGATCTACGAGCAGTACTTC. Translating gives CASSLDSRIYEQYF.

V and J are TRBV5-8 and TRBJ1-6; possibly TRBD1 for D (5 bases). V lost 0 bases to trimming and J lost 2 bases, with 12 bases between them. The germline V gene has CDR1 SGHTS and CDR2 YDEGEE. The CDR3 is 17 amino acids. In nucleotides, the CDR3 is TGTGCCAGCAGCTTGGCAACAGCGGGGGCCTATAATTCACCCCTCCACTTT. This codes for CASSLATAGAYNSPLHF.

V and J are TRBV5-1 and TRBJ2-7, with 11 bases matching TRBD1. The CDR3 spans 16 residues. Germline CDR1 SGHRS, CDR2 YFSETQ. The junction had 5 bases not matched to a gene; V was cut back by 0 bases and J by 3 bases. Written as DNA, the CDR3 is TGCGCCAGCAGCTTGGTGATGGGACAGGGGGTCTACGAGCAGTACTTC. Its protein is CASSLVMGQGVYEQYF.

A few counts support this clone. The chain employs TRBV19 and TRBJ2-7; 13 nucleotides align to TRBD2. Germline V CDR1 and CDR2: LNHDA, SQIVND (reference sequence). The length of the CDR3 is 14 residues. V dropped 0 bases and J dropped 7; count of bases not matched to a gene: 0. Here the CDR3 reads CASSIEGLAGEQYF. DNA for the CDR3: TGTGCCAGTAGTATAGAGGGACTAGCGGGGGAGCAGTACTTC.

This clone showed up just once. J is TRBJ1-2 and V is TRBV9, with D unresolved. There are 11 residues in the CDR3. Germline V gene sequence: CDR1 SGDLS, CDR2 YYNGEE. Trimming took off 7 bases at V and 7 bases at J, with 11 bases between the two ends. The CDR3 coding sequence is TGTGCCAGCTCAAGAGAGGGTGGCTACACCTTC. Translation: CASSREGGYTF.

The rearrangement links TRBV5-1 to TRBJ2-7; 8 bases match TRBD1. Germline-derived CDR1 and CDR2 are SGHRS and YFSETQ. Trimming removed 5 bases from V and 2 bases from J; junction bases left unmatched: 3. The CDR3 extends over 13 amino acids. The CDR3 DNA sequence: TGCGCCAGCAGACGGACAGGGACCTACGAGCAGTACTTC. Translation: CASRRTGTYEQYF.

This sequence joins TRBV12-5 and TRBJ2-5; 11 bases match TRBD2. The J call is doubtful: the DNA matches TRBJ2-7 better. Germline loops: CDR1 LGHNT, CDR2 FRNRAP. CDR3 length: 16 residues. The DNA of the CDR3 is TGTGCTAGTGTAGGGAGGTGGACTAGCGGGTACTACGAGCAGTACTTC. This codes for CASVGRWTSGYYEQYF.

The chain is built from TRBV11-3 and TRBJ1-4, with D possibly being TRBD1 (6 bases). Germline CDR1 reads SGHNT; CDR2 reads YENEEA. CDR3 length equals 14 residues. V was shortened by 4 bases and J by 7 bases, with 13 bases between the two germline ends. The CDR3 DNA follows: TGTGCCAGCAGCTCACAGGGAATAGGTGAAAAACTGTTTTTT. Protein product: CASSSQGIGEKLFF.

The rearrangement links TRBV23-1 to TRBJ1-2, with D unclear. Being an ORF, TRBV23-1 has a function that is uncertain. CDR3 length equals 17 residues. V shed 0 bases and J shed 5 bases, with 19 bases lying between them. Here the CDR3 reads CASSQSREVGAAYGYTF. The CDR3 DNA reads TGCGCCAGCAGTCAATCGAGGGAGGTGGGAGCGGCTTATGGCTACACCTTC.

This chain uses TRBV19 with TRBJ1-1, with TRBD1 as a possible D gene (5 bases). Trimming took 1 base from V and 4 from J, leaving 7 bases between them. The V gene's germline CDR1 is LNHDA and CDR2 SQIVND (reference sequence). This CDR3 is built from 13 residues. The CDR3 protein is CASSIGQLTEAFF. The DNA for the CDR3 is TGTGCCAGTAGTATAGGACAGCTCACTGAAGCTTTCTTT.

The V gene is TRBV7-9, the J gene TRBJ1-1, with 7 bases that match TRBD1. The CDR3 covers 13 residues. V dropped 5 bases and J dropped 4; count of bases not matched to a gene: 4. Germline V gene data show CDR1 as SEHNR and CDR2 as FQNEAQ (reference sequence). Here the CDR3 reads CASSPQGRTEAFF. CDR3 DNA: TGTGCCAGCAGCCCACAGGGGCGCACTGAAGCTTTCTTT.

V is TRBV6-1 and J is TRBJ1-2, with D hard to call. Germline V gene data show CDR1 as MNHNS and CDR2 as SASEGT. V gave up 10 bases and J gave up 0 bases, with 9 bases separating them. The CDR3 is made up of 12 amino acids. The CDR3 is CAMEGANYGYTF. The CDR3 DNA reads TGTGCCATGGAGGGAGCTAACTATGGCTACACCTTC.

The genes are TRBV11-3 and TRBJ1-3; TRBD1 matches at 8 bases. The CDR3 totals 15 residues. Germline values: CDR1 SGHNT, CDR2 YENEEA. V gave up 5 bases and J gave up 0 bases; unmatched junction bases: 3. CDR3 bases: TGTGCCAGCAGCCCGGGACAGGCCTCTGGAAACACCATATATTTT. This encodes CASSPGQASGNTIYF. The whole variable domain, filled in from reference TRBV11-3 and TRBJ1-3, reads EAGVVQSPRYKIIEKKQPVAFWCNPISGHNTLYWYLQNLGQGPELLIRYENEEAVDDSQLPKDRFSAERLKGVDSTLKIQPAELGDSAVYLCASSPGQASGNTIYFGEGSWLTVV.

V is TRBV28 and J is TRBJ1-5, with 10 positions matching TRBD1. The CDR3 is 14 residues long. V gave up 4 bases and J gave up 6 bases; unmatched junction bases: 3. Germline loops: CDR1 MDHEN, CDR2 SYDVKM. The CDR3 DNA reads TGTGCCAGCAGTTCGGGACAGGGGTTTCAGCCCCAGCATTTT. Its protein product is CASSSGQGFQPQHF.

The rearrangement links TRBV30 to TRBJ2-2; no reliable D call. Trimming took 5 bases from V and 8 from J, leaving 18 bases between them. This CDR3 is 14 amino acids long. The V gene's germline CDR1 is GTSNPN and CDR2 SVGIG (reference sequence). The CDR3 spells CAWDVNAHSGELFF. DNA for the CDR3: TGTGCCTGGGATGTTAATGCCCACTCAGGGGAGCTGTTTTTT.

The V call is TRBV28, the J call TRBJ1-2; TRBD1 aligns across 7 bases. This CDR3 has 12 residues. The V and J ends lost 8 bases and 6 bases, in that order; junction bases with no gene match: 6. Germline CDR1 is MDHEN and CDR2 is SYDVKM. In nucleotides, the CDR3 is TGTGCCAGCGCACAGGGGTTTCATGGCTACACCTTC. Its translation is CASAQGFHGYTF.